Presented here are 20 T cell receptor beta chains from one specimen sequenced in a study of blood T cell repertoires in COVID-19. Libraries were prepared by immunoSEQ multiplex PCR; TCRdb keeps only in-frame clonotypes and omits some of them. Among 81,000 or so clones listed, 89% were seen once. Sample: peripheral blood. Receptors originate from a man aged 70 or older with active or convalescent COVID-19.

The genes are TRBV7-9 and TRBJ2-1; TRBD1 matches 8 bases. The V gene end was trimmed by 5 bases and the J gene end by 1 base; junction bases not matched to a gene: 13. CDR1 and CDR2 (germline): SEHNR, FQNEAQ (reference sequence). The CDR3 loop spans 18 amino acids. CDR3 in amino acids: CASSPLARTGNSYNEQFF. CDR3 DNA: TGTGCCAGCAGCCCGCTAGCCCGGACAGGGAATTCCTACAATGAGCAGTTCTTC.

The chain couples TRBV11-2 to TRBJ1-4, with D maybe TRBD1 (5 bases). The length of the CDR3 is 15 residues. V lost 2 bases, J lost 8 bases, and 15 bases lay in between. Germline V lookup: CDR1 SGHAT, CDR2 FQNNGV. DNA of the CDR3: TGTGCCAGCAGCTTACACCCCAGGGCGGGGGAAAAACTGTTTTTT. This encodes CASSLHPRAGEKLFF.

The rearrangement uses TRBV27 and TRBJ1-2; D might be TRBD1 (5 bases). CDR3 size: 13 residues. Deletions cut 3 bases from V and 2 bases from J, with 7 bases between. Germline assignment: CDR1 MNHEY and CDR2 SMNVEV (reference sequence). CDR3 nucleotide sequence: TGTGCCAGCAGTTTTTCAGGGAACTATGGCTACACCTTC. Residues: CASSFSGNYGYTF.

The CDR3 region has the DNA TGTGCCAGCAGCTTGTACGGGGATCCAACTAATGAAAAACTGTTTTTT. This translates into CASSLYGDPTNEKLFF. The chain recombines TRBV5-6 with TRBJ1-4; no clear D. The CDR3 length is 16 residues. Germline lookup yields CDR1 SGHDT and CDR2 YYEEEE. Deletions cut 1 base from V and 0 bases from J, with 10 bases between. Complete variable domain (other parts from reference TRBV5-6 and TRBJ1-4): DAGVTQSPTHLIKTRGQQVTLRCSPKSGHDTVSWYQQALGQGPQFIFQYYEEEERQRGNFPDRFSGHQFPNYSSELNVNALLLGDSALYLCASSLYGDPTNEKLFFGSGTQLSVL.

The chain is built from TRBV21-1 and TRBJ2-1; the table names TRBD1, a call not compared with the DNA. TRBV21-1 is deemed a pseudogene. The CDR3 spans 17 residues. CDR3 nucleotide sequence: TGTGCCAGCAGCTCTAATCAGGGGTCAGCTATATTTTGGGAGCAGTTCTTC. Residues: CASSSNQGSAIFWEQFF.

This chain joins TRBV15 and TRBJ1-5; D might be TRBD1 (6 bases). Trimming shortened V by 2 bases and J by 1 base, and 6 bases separated the two germline ends. The CDR3 has 14 amino acids. Germline V gene lookup returns CDR1 LNHNV and CDR2 YYDKDF (reference sequence). CDR3 coding DNA: TGTGCCACCAGCAGACAGGGGAGCAATCAGCCCCAGCATTTT. This encodes CATSRQGSNQPQHF.

The chain joins TRBV6-2 or TRBV6-3 to TRBJ1-1; possible D gene TRBD1, 6 bases. V gave up 6 bases and J gave up 0 bases, with 11 bases separating them. This CDR3 contains 14 residues. Germline V gene lookup returns CDR1 MNHEY and CDR2 SVGEGT. CDR3 nucleotide sequence: TGTGCCAGCAGCATACAGGGCCTGAACACTGAAGCTTTCTTT. Its translation is CASSIQGLNTEAFF.

This clone appeared once. This chain uses TRBV19 with TRBJ1-2, with 8 bases that match TRBD1. The CDR3 runs to 15 residues. Losses at the gene ends were 4 bases for V and 4 bases for J; bases not matched to a gene: 8. Germline V CDR1 and CDR2: LNHDA, SQIVND (reference sequence). The CDR3 spells CASSNGQGNTYGYTF. CDR3 nucleotides: TGTGCCAGTAGTAACGGACAGGGTAATACCTATGGCTACACCTTC.

This chain links TRBV11-2 with TRBJ1-2; 10 bases map to TRBD1. This CDR3 region has 15 residues. V lost 3 bases, J lost 8 bases, and 9 bases stayed unmatched. Looked up from germline, CDR1 is SGHAT and CDR2 is FQNNGV. The CDR3: CASSFPGTGAKGYTF. The DNA of the CDR3 is TGTGCCAGCAGCTTTCCCGGGACAGGGGCTAAAGGCTACACCTTC.

The rearrangement links TRBV6-6 to TRBJ1-3; 8 bases match TRBD1. From germline, CDR1 is MNHNY and CDR2 SVGAGI (reference sequence). The J segment lost 4 bases and the V segment lost 7 bases, leaving 6 bases of the junction unmatched. The CDR3 extends over 14 amino acids. CDR3 sequence (DNA): TGTGCCAGCACCCTACAGGGGGAGGGAAACACCATATATTTT. It codes for CASTLQGEGNTIYF.

This sequence joins TRBV2 and TRBJ2-1; D might be TRBD2 (6 bases). Deletions cut 4 bases from V and 4 bases from J, with 14 bases between. Germline V gene sequence: CDR1 SNHLY, CDR2 FYNNEI. CDR3 length equals 15 residues. The CDR3 spells CASSVAGLGYNEQFF. The CDR3 coding sequence is TGTGCCAGCAGTGTGGCGGGGCTAGGGTACAATGAGCAGTTCTTC.

A single count supports this clone. The chain combines TRBV19 with TRBJ1-1; D ambiguous. The CDR3 is made up of 13 amino acids. The germline V gene has CDR1 LNHDA and CDR2 SQIVND (reference sequence). The V end was cut by 3 bases, the J end by 1 base, with 6 bases between. CDR3 in DNA: TGTGCCAGTAGTATGAGAGAGAACACTGAAGCTTTCTTT. Translation gives CASSMRENTEAFF.

V gene TRBV29-1 combines with J gene TRBJ1-5; D uncertain. Trimming removed 3 bases at V and 6 bases at J, with 12 bases between. CDR3 length: 13 amino acids. Germline-derived CDR1 and CDR2 are SQVTM and ANQGSEA. The CDR3 is CSVEGQDGQPQHF. The DNA of the CDR3 is TGCAGCGTTGAGGGTCAGGATGGTCAGCCCCAGCATTTT.

The rearrangement uses TRBV19 and TRBJ2-3; weak D call: TRBD2 (5 bases). Germline V CDR1 and CDR2: LNHDA, SQIVND (reference sequence). The CDR3 length is 13 residues. Trimming removed 7 bases from V and 5 bases from J, with 13 bases in between. CDR3 in DNA: TGTGCCAGTACCGACGTTAGCGTAGATACGCAGTATTTT. Protein sequence: CASTDVSVDTQYF.

The chain joins TRBV3-1 (or the pseudogene TRBV3-2) to TRBJ2-1; TRBD2 might be the D (5 bases). V was trimmed by 1 base and J by 5 bases, leaving 6 bases between them. This CDR3 comprises 13 residues. CDR1 LGHDT and CDR2 YNNKEL come from the germline V gene (reference sequence). The CDR3 is CASSQAGNNEQFF. DNA of the CDR3: TGTGCCAGCAGCCAAGCGGGGAACAATGAGCAGTTCTTC.

Only one count was recorded for this clone. The J gene is TRBJ1-6, the V gene TRBV7-3, with 7 bases identical to TRBD1. V shed 4 bases, J shed 6 bases, and the junction held 12 bases outside the gene matches. Per germline, CDR1 SGHTA and CDR2 FQGTGA. CDR3 length: 17 residues. In nucleotides, the CDR3 is TGTGCCAGCAGCTCACACCCGGACGGGACAGTTAATTCACCCCTCCACTTT. Translated, it gives CASSSHPDGTVNSPLHF.

The CDR3 loop reads CASSVEDRGSTLYF. DNA for the CDR3: TGTGCCAGCAGCGTTGAGGACAGGGGGTCGACCCTATATTTT. The chain employs TRBV9 and TRBJ1-3, with 10 bases aligning to TRBD1. CDR3 length: 14 amino acids. CDR1 and CDR2 from the germline V gene are SGDLS and YYNGEE. Trimming cost V 2 bases and J 14 bases; bases outside gene matches: 10. Based on the CDR3 plus reference TRBV9 and TRBJ1-3, the full variable domain is DSGVTQTPKHLITATGQRVTLRCSPRSGDLSVYWYQQSLDQGLQFLIQYYNGEERAKGNILERFSAQQFPDLHSELNLSSLELGDSALYFCASSVEDRGSTLYFGEGSWLTVV.

V and J are TRBV11-1 and TRBJ2-4, with D unresolved. CDR3 length equals 14 residues. The germline V and J ends were trimmed by 5 bases and 1 base, with 9 bases remaining between them. Germline V gene sequence: CDR1 SGHAT, CDR2 FQDESV (reference sequence). CDR3 bases: TGTGCCAGCAGCCCCCGTTCGGCCAAAAACATTCAGTACTTC. It yields the protein CASSPRSAKNIQYF.

This chain uses TRBV7-8 with TRBJ2-5, with D tentatively TRBD2 (5 bases). In germline, CDR1 is SGHVS, CDR2 FQNEAQ. V gave up 6 bases and J gave up 5 bases, with 19 bases separating them. This CDR3 contains 15 residues. The CDR3 region is CASSYTRPMGETQYF. The CDR3 DNA sequence: TGTGCCAGCAGTTATACTAGGCCCATGGGTGAGACCCAGTACTTC.

The chain combines TRBV4-3 with TRBJ2-3, with 9 bases matching TRBD2. After removal of 0 bases from V and 10 bases from J, the junction contained 8 bases not matched to a gene. Germline V CDR1 and CDR2: LGHNA, YSLEER. There are 15 residues in the CDR3. The CDR3 DNA is TGCGCCAGCAGCCAAGAGCGAAGCGGGGGGACGCCGCAGTATTTT. Its translation: CASSQERSGGTPQYF.